One and the same sample provided the 5 T cell receptor beta chains below, sequenced in a study of T cell repertoires in ileal Crohn's disease. Generated by immunoSEQ multiplex PCR, the TCRdb table keeps only in-frame clones and is missing some. The sample records some 5,400 clones, around 68% being singletons. Specified time point: neoterminal ileum biopsy at postoperative endoscopy, about 6 months after surgery. Material: ileal tissue. The receptors shown here come from an adult with Crohn's disease.

V and J are TRBV2 and TRBJ2-3, with 8 nucleotides matching TRBD2. CDR1 SNHLY and CDR2 FYNNEI come from the germline V gene. Unmatched junction bases numbered 7, after V lost 11 bases and J lost 0 bases. This CDR3 spans 14 amino acids. CDR3 sequence reads: CASKRESSTDTQYF. The DNA for the CDR3 is TGTGCCTCTAAGCGGGAGTCTAGCACAGATACGCAGTATTTT.

V gene TRBV29-1 combines with J gene TRBJ2-1; D not certain. V was shortened by 3 bases and J by 3 bases, with 6 bases between the two germline ends. Germline assignment: CDR1 SQVTM and CDR2 ANQGSEA. The CDR3 consists of 12 residues. The CDR3 reads CSVDSGYNEQFF. As DNA, the CDR3 is TGCAGCGTTGATAGTGGCTACAATGAGCAGTTCTTC.

The CDR3: CASSQEGGYEQYV. In DNA, the CDR3 is TGCGCCAGCAGCCAAGAAGGGGGCTACGAGCAGTACGTC. This chain joins TRBV4-1 and TRBJ2-7, with D possibly being TRBD1 (6 bases). This CDR3 is 13 amino acids long. Trimming removed 0 bases at V and 3 bases at J, with 6 bases between. Germline V lookup: CDR1 MGHRA, CDR2 YSYEKL.

V gene TRBV19 combines with J gene TRBJ2-5; 10 positions agree with TRBD2. The CDR3 covers 13 residues. Germline lookup yields CDR1 LNHDA and CDR2 SQIVND (reference sequence). Germline trimming cut 6 bases from V and 5 bases from J; bases unmatched to any gene: 3. DNA for the CDR3: TGTGCCAGTAGGGGGACTAGCGTGGAGACCCAGTACTTC. Translated, it gives CASRGTSVETQYF. Using reference TRBV19 and TRBJ2-5 for the parts outside the CDR3, the full variable domain is DGGITQSPKYLFRKEGQNVTLSCEQNLNHDAMYWYRQDPGQGLRLIYYSQIVNDFQKGDIAEGYSVSREKKESFPLTVTSAQKNPTAFYLCASRGTSVETQYFGPGTRLLVL.

As for this clone: Compared with germline, one end of the junction differs, possibly owing to a read error. The V call is TRBV5-1, the J call TRBJ1-3; TRBD1 matches at 7 bases. Germline loops: CDR1 SGHRS, CDR2 YFSETQ. The CDR3 totals 13 residues. CDR3 protein: CASSFFRGDTIYF. CDR3 sequence (DNA): TGTGCCAGCAGCTTCTTCAGGGGGGACACCATATATTTT.